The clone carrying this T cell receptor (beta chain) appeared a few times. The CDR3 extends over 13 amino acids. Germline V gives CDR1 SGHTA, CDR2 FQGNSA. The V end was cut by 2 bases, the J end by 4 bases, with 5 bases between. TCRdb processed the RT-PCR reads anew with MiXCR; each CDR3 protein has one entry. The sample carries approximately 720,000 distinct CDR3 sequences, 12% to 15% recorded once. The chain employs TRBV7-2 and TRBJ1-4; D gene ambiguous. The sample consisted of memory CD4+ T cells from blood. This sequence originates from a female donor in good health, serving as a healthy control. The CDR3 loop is CASSLSRNEKLFF. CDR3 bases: TGTGCCAGCAGCTTAAGCCGTAATGAAAAACTGTTTTTT.